This T cell receptor beta chain stems from a study of OX40 agonist ivuxolimab in advanced cancers. Study as a whole: Ivuxolimab doses were 0.01, 0.1, 0.3, 1.5, 3 or 10 mg/kg every 2 weeks.

The CDR3 is made up of 14 amino acids. Trimming removed 8 bases at V and 4 bases at J, with 15 bases between. Germline CDR1 reads SEHNR; CDR2 reads FQNEAQ (reference sequence). Assay used: immunoSEQ multiplex PCR; TCRdb lists only in-frame clones, some missing. The sample includes around 67,000 clones, about 86% seen only once; the top ten take 2% to 2.5%. The receptor comes from an adult with an advanced solid tumor such as melanoma, head and neck, liver or kidney cancer. The rearrangement links TRBV7-9 to TRBJ1-3, with TRBD1 as a possible D gene (6 bases). The sample here was CD4+ or CD8+ T cells sorted from blood, taken in a trial of the OX40 agonist ivuxolimab. CDR3 loop: CASSDRSAGNTIYF. The CDR3 coding sequence is TGTGCCAGCTCAGACAGGTCGGCCGGAAACACCATATATTTT. The entire variable domain, with the rest obtained from reference TRBV7-9 and TRBJ1-3, is as follows: DTGVSQNPRHKITKRGQNVTFRCDPISEHNRLYWYRQTLGQGPEFLTYFQNEAQLEKSRLLSDRFSAERPKGSFSTLEIQRTEQGDSAMYLCASSDRSAGNTIYFGEGSWLTVV.